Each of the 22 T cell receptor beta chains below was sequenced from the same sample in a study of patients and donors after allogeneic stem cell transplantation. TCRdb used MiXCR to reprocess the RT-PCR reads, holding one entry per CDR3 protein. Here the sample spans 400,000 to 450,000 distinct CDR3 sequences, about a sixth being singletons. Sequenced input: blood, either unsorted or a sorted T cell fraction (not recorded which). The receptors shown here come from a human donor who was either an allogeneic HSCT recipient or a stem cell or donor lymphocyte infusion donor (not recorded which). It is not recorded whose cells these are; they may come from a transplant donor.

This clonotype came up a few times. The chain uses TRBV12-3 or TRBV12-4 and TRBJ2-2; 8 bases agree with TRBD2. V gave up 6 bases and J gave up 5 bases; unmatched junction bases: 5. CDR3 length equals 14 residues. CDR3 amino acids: CASSVAGTTGELFF. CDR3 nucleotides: TGTGCCAGCAGCGTAGCGGGAACTACCGGGGAGCTGTTTTTT.

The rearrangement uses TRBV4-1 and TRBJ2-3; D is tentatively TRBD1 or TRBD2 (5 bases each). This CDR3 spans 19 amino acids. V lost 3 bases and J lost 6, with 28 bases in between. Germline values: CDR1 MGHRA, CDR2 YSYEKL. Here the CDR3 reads CASSHFGERGVLMGDTQYF. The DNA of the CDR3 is TGCGCCAGCAGCCACTTTGGAGAAAGAGGGGTCCTTATGGGGGATACGCAGTATTTT.

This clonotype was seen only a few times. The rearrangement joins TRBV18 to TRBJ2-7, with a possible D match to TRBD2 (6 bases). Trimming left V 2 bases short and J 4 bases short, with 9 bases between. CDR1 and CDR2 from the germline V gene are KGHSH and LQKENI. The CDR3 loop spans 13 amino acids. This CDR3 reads CASSPRLDYEQYF. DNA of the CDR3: TGTGCCAGCTCACCAAGACTAGATTACGAGCAGTACTTC.

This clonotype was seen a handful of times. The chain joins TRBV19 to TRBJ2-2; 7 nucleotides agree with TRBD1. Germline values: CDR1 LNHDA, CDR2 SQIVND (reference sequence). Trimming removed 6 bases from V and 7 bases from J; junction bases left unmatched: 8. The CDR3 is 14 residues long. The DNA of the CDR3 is TGTGCCAGTAGCTTGACAGGGAGAGGCGGGGAGCTGTTTTTT. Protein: CASSLTGRGGELFF.

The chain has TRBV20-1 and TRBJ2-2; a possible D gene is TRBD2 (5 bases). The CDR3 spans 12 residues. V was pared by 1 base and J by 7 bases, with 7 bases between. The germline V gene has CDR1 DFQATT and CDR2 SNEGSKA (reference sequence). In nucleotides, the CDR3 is TGCAGTGCTAGAGGAGGGCACGGGGAGCTGTTTTTT. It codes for CSARGGHGELFF.

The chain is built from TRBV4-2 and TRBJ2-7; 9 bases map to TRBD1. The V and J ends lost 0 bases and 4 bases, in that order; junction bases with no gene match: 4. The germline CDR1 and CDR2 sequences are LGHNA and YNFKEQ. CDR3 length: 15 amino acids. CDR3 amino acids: CASSQEGDRDYEQYF. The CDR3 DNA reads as TGTGCCAGCAGCCAAGAGGGGGACAGGGATTACGAGCAGTACTTC.

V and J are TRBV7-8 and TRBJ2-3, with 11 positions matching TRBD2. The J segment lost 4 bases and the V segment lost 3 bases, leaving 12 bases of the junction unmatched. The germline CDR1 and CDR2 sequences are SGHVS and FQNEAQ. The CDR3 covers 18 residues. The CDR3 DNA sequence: TGTGCCAGCAGCTTCTTGGAGGCTAGCGGGGGGCCATCAGATACGCAGTATTTT. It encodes CASSFLEASGGPSDTQYF. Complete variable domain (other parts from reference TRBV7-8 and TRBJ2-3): GAGVSQSPRYKVAKRGQDVALRCDPISGHVSLFWYQQALGQGPEFLTYFQNEAQLDKSGLPSDRFFAERPEGSVSTLKIQRTQQEDSAVYLCASSFLEASGGPSDTQYFGPGTRLTVL.

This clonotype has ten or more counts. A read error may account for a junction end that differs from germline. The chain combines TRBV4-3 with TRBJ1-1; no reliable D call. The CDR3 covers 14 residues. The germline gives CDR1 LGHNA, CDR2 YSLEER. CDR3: CASRQGSTNTEAFF. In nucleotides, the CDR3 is TGCGCCAGCAGGCAAGGCTCTACGAACACTGAAGCTTTCTTT.

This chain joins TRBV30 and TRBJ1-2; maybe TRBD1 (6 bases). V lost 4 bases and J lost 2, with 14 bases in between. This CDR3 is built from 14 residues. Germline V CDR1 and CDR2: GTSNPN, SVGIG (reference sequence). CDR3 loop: CAWNPRTANYGYTF. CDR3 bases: TGTGCCTGGAACCCGAGGACAGCGAACTATGGCTACACCTTC.

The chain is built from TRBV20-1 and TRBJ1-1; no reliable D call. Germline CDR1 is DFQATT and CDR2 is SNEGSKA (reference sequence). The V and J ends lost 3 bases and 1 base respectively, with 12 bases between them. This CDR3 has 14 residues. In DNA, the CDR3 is TGCAGTGCTAGGGGATTTGTAGAGAACACTGAAGCTTTCTTT. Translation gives CSARGFVENTEAFF.

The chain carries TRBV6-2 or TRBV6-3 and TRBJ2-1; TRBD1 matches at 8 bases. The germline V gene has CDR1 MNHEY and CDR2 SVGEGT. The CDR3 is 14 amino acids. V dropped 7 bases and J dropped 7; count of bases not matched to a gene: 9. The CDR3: CASKRRGQENEQFF. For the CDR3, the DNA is TGTGCCAGCAAAAGGAGGGGACAGGAGAATGAGCAGTTCTTC.

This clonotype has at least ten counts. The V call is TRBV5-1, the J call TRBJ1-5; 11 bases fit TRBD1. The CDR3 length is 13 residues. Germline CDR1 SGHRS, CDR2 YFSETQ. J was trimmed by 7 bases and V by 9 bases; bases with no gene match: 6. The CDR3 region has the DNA TGCGCCAACGCGGGACAGGGGGTCCAGCCCCAGCATTTT. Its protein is CANAGQGVQPQHF. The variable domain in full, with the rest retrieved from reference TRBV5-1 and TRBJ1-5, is KAGVTQTPRYLIKTRGQQVTLSCSPISGHRSVSWYQQTPGQGLQFLFEYFSETQRNKGNFPGRFSGRQFSNSRSEMNVSTLELGDSALYLCANAGQGVQPQHFGDGTRLSIL.

Here the CDR3 reads CASSLQGQETQYF. DNA for the CDR3: TGCGCCAGCAGCCTGCAGGGCCAAGAGACCCAGTACTTC. The V and J genes are TRBV5-1 and TRBJ2-5, with D perhaps TRBD1 (5 bases). The CDR3 contains 13 residues. Germline CDR1 reads SGHRS; CDR2 reads YFSETQ. V lost 4 bases and J 1 base, leaving 8 bases between the germline ends.

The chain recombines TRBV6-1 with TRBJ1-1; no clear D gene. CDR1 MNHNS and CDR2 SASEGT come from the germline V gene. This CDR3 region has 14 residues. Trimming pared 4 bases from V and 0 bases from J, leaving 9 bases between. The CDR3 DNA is TGTGCCAGCAGTGCCCCGTCAATGAACACTGAAGCTTTCTTT. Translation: CASSAPSMNTEAFF.

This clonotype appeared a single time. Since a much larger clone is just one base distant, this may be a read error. DNA for the CDR3: TGTACCAGCAGTTTTAGCAGGCTTCTAGGAGGAGCTTTCTTT. Translating gives CTSSFSRLLGGAFF. The chain combines TRBV12-3 or TRBV12-4 with TRBJ1-1, with unresolved D. The length of the CDR3 is 14 residues.

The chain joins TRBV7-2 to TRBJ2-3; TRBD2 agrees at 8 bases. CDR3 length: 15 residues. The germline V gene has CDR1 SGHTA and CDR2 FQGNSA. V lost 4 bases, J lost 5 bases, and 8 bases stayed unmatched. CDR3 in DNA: TGTGCCAGCAGCTGGGACGGGGGGGCCTTAGATACGCAGTATTTT. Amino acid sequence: CASSWDGGALDTQYF.

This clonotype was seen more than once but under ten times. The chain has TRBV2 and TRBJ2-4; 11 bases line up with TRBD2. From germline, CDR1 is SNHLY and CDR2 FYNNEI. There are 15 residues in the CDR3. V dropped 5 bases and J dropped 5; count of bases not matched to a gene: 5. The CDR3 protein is CASSLAGGLQNIQYF. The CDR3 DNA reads TGTGCCAGCAGTCTAGCGGGAGGCCTCCAAAACATTCAGTACTTC.

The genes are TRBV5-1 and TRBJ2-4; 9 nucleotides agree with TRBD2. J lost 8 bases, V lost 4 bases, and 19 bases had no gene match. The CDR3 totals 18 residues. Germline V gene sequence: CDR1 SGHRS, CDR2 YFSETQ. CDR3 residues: CASSRTTSVSGSTDIQYF. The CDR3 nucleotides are TGCGCCAGCAGCCGAACCACGTCCGTTAGCGGGAGTACGGACATTCAGTACTTC.

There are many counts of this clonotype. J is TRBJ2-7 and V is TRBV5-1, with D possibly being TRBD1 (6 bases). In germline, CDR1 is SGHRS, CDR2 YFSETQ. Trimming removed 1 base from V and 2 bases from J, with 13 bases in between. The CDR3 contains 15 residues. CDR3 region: CASSLLPGDPYEQYF. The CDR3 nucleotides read TGCGCCAGCAGCTTGCTCCCAGGGGATCCCTACGAGCAGTACTTC.

CDR3 sequence (DNA): TGTGCCAGCACCCCCCGTGGCGGGGGGACCACAGATACGCAGTATTTT. This encodes CASTPRGGGTTDTQYF. V is TRBV2 and J is TRBJ2-3, with 8 bases matching TRBD2. CDR3 size: 16 residues. Germline V CDR1 and CDR2: SNHLY, FYNNEI. V lost 7 bases, J lost 2 bases, and 11 bases stayed unmatched.

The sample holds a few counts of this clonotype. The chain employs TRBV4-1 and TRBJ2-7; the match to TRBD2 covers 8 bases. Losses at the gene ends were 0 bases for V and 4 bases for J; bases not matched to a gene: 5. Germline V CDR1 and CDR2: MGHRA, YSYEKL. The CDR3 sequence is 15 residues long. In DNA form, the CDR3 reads TGCGCCAGCAGCCAAGAGGGACTAGGGGTATACGAGCAGTACTTC. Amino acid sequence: CASSQEGLGVYEQYF.

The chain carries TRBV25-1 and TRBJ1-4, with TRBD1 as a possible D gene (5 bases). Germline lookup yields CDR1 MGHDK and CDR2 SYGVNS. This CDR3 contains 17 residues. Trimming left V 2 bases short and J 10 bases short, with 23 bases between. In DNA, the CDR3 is TGTGCCAGCAGTGAAGACTACATTCGGAGCCCTGGGGGAAAACTGTTTTTT. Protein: CASSEDYIRSPGGKLFF.